The clone carrying this TCR beta chain was picked up a small number of times. Antigen specificity is unknown. This sample's RNA came from whole unsorted tissue. More than 3 cm separated this lung sample from the edge of the tumor. Chemotherapy-naive patients with new lung cancer underwent thoracic surgery in China, August–late 2014. This entry belongs to a study of tumor and adjacent non-tumor tissue in lung cancer. Study-level findings and limits: Tumor repertoires had a smaller top 100 clone share than normal lung. Higher tumor TCR diversity was associated with shorter survival. Tumor tissue had significantly higher TCR diversity than normal lung.

The germline CDR1 and CDR2 sequences are MRHNA and SNTAGT. The V end was cut by 0 bases, the J end by 5 bases, with 18 bases between. This CDR3 has 17 amino acids. TCRbeta libraries were built with three rounds of nested PCR, modified from ARM-PCR. Each CDR3 protein is one row after TCRdb ran MiXCR on the multiplex PCR reads. The top ten clones hold roughly 19% of a sample with approximately 120,000 distinct CDR3 sequences, 60% to 65% of them seen once. The clonotype was recovered from a man between 60 and 75 years old with non-small cell lung cancer. V usage is TRBV6-4 and J usage is TRBJ2-3; D might be TRBD2 (7 bases). The sequencing input was distant non-tumor lung tissue. The chain's CDR3 is CASSDSMLSGGRDTQYF. Here the CDR3 DNA reads TGTGCCAGCAGTGACTCGATGTTATCGGGGGGCAGAGATACGCAGTATTTT.